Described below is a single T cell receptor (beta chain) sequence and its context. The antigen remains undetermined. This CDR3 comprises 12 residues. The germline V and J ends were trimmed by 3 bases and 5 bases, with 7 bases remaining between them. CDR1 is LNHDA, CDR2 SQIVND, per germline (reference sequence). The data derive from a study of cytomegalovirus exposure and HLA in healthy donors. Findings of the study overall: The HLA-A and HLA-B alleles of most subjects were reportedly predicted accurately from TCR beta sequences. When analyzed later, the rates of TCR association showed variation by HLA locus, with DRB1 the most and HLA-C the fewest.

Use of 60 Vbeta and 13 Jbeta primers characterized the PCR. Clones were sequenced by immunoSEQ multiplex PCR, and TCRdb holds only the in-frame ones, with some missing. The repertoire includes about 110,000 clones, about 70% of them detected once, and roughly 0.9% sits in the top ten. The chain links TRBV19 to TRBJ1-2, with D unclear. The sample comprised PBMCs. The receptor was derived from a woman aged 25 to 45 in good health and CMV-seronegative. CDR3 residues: CASSINSYGYTF. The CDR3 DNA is TGTGCCAGTAGTATCAACTCTTATGGCTACACCTTC.